A single sample is the source of the 30 T cell receptor beta chains below, sequenced in a study of T cells in Graves' hyperthyroidism and ophthalmopathy. RNA transcripts provided the source from which TCR beta CDR3 regions were amplified. Researchers ran a first-round RT-PCR on the TCR CDR3 using the HTBI primer set. Each CDR3 protein is one row after TCRdb ran MiXCR on the multiplex PCR reads. Of 300,000 to 450,000 distinct CDR3 sequences in the sample, less than 20% were seen once. The sequenced material came from blood. These receptor sequences come from a man between 18 and 29 years old with Graves' ophthalmopathy.

The table lists this clonotype with a few counts. This sequence may be a read error, since a much larger clone differs from it by one base. CDR3 coding DNA: TGTGCCAGCACACCCCAGGGAGCTCAAGAGGCCCAGTACTTC. This codes for CASTPQGAQEAQYF. The genes are TRBV2 and TRBJ2-5; D may be TRBD1 or TRBD2 (5 bases each). Germline CDR1 SNHLY, CDR2 FYNNEI. This CDR3 spans 14 amino acids.

This clonotype was seen ten or more times. The chain has TRBV6-1 and TRBJ1-2, with a weak D call TRBD1 (5 bases). V lost 4 bases and J 5 bases, leaving 20 bases between the germline ends. This CDR3 comprises 16 residues. Germline-derived CDR1 and CDR2 are MNHNS and SASEGT. Here the CDR3 reads CASSVSRDPTLYGYTF. CDR3 DNA: TGTGCCAGCAGTGTCTCCCGGGACCCCACCTTGTATGGCTACACCTTC.

A note on this clonotype: A much bigger clone sits one base away, suggesting this may be a read error. The rearrangement links TRBV20-1 to TRBJ1-1, with D hard to call. Deletions cut 2 bases from V and 1 base from J, with 11 bases between. Germline CDR1 reads DFQATT; CDR2 reads SNEGSKA (reference sequence). The CDR3 spans 14 residues. CDR3 in DNA: TGCAGTGCTAGAACCTTTAGGGAGAACACTGAAGCTTTCTTT. Translating it yields CSARTFRENTEAFF.

V gene TRBV15 combines with J gene TRBJ2-2, with no clear D. Per germline, CDR1 LNHNV and CDR2 YYDKDF (reference sequence). There are 15 residues in the CDR3. V was pared by 2 bases and J by 0 bases, with 7 bases between. CDR3: CATSRYTTNTGELFF. CDR3 coding DNA: TGTGCCACCAGCAGATACACAACGAACACCGGGGAGCTGTTTTTT. Supplemented by reference TRBV15 and TRBJ2-2, the full variable domain reads DAMVIQNPRYQVTQFGKPVTLSCSQTLNHNVMYWYQQKSSQAPKLLFHYYDKDFNNEADTPDNFQSRRPNTSFCFLDIRSPGLGDTAMYLCATSRYTTNTGELFFGEGSRLTVL.

This chain joins TRBV12-3 or TRBV12-4 and TRBJ1-5; tentatively, D is TRBD1 (5 bases). This CDR3 comprises 13 residues. Trimming shortened V by 7 bases and J by 6 bases, and 13 bases separated the two germline ends. CDR3 amino acids: CASNQGIGQPQHF. The CDR3 DNA reads as TGTGCCAGCAATCAGGGAATCGGTCAGCCCCAGCATTTT.

CDR3 sequence: CATRGASSGNTIYF. CDR3 DNA: TGTGCCACAAGGGGGGCCAGCTCTGGAAACACCATATATTTT. This rearrangement joins TRBV15 to TRBJ1-3; D is possibly TRBD1 (6 bases). The CDR3 consists of 14 residues. The V gene's germline CDR1 is LNHNV and CDR2 YYDKDF (reference sequence). Trimming removed 9 bases at V and 0 bases at J, with 12 bases between. The full variable domain, its missing parts supplied by reference TRBV15 and TRBJ1-3, is DAMVIQNPRYQVTQFGKPVTLSCSQTLNHNVMYWYQQKSSQAPKLLFHYYDKDFNNEADTPDNFQSRRPNTSFCFLDIRSPGLGDTAMYLCATRGASSGNTIYFGEGSWLTVV.

This clonotype was picked up many times. This chain links TRBV6-1 with TRBJ2-3; TRBD2 matches 7 bases. This CDR3 has 16 residues. Germline V lookup: CDR1 MNHNS, CDR2 SASEGT. Losses at the gene ends were 5 bases for V and 3 bases for J; bases not matched to a gene: 11. CDR3 residues: CASSPPIGEGTDTQYF. CDR3 coding DNA: TGTGCCAGCAGTCCGCCTATAGGGGAGGGGACAGATACGCAGTATTTT.

This clonotype was detected ten times or more. A junction boundary mismatches the germline segment, possibly from a read error. The chain joins TRBV7-9 to TRBJ2-1; D possibly uses TRBD1 or TRBD2 (7 bases each). CDR3 size: 13 residues. Looked up from germline, CDR1 is SEHNR and CDR2 is FQNEAQ (reference sequence). DNA for the CDR3: TGTGCTAGCAGCCTCCAGGGGGGGAATGAGCAGTTCTTC. This translates into CASSLQGGNEQFF.

The sample holds many counts of this clonotype. V usage is TRBV9 and J usage is TRBJ1-1; D is possibly TRBD1 (5 bases). V shed 4 bases and J shed 5 bases, with 18 bases lying between them. The CDR3 contains 15 residues. Germline CDR1 reads SGDLS; CDR2 reads YYNGEE. The CDR3: CASSSDSAWVTEAFF. In DNA, the CDR3 is TGTGCCAGCAGCTCCGACAGTGCCTGGGTGACTGAAGCTTTCTTT.

This chain links TRBV20-1 with TRBJ2-3; D possibly corresponds to TRBD1 (6 bases). This CDR3 comprises 18 residues. Germline V gives CDR1 DFQATT, CDR2 SNEGSKA (reference sequence). The V end lost 6 bases, the J end lost 0 bases, and 25 bases lay between the germline ends. This CDR3 reads CSARGQGRWAASTDTQYF. CDR3 nucleotides: TGCAGTGCCCGAGGGCAGGGGCGCTGGGCGGCCAGCACAGATACGCAGTATTTT.

The table lists this clonotype with many counts. The chain joins TRBV28 to TRBJ1-2, with a weak D call TRBD1 (5 bases). Trimming left V 4 bases short and J 4 bases short, with 10 bases between. Germline V gives CDR1 MDHEN, CDR2 SYDVKM. This CDR3 has 13 amino acids. CDR3 in DNA: TGTGCCAGCAGTTCCAGGGCTATCTATGGCTACACCTTC. Amino acid sequence: CASSSRAIYGYTF.

This clonotype appeared a few times. This rearrangement joins TRBV2 to TRBJ2-7, with 11 bases matching TRBD1. The CDR3 loop spans 16 amino acids. From germline, CDR1 is SNHLY and CDR2 FYNNEI. Germline trimming cut 6 bases from V and 4 bases from J; bases unmatched to any gene: 11. DNA of the CDR3: TGTGCCAGCAGCGCCCACCGGGACAGGGGGGAATACGAGCAGTACTTC. This translates into CASSAHRDRGEYEQYF.

The chain links TRBV5-1 to TRBJ2-5; unclear D gene. The CDR3 is 13 residues long. V lost 1 base and J 4 bases, leaving 8 bases between the germline ends. Germline lookup yields CDR1 SGHRS and CDR2 YFSETQ. Here the CDR3 DNA reads TGCGCCAGCAGCTTGACCGTCCGAGAGACCCAGTACTTC. Translating gives CASSLTVRETQYF.

This clonotype was observed a handful of times. The genes are TRBV6-2 or TRBV6-3 and TRBJ2-3; D is unclear. The CDR3 spans 21 residues. V lost 0 bases and J lost 0, with 25 bases in between. From germline, CDR1 is MNHEY and CDR2 SVGEGT. CDR3 coding DNA: TGTGCCAGCAGTTACTCGATTCCTGGAACACACTATGAACATAGCACAGATACGCAGTATTTT. It yields the protein CASSYSIPGTHYEHSTDTQYF.

This clonotype showed up many times. The J gene is TRBJ1-1, the V gene TRBV6-5; 8 positions match TRBD1. CDR1 and CDR2 from the germline V gene are MNHEY and SVGAGI. The length of the CDR3 is 15 residues. Losses at the gene ends were 1 base for V and 4 bases for J; bases not matched to a gene: 5. CDR3 amino acids: CASSYWGDRGTEAFF. CDR3 nucleotide sequence: TGTGCCAGCAGTTACTGGGGAGACAGGGGCACTGAAGCTTTCTTT.

This clonotype came up many times. The chain uses TRBV6-1 and TRBJ1-6; no definite D call. The V gene's germline CDR1 is MNHNS and CDR2 SASEGT. V gave up 8 bases and J gave up 11 bases, with 13 bases separating them. CDR3 length: 12 residues. The CDR3 DNA reads TGTGCCAGCCAGCGGTCGGGTCCACCCCTCCACTTT. It specifies CASQRSGPPLHF.

This clonotype occurred many times. This rearrangement joins TRBV7-8 to TRBJ1-3; D gene uncertain. From germline, CDR1 is SGHVS and CDR2 FQNEAQ. The V end lost 2 bases, the J end lost 3 bases, and 14 bases lay between the germline ends. The CDR3 extends over 16 amino acids. In DNA, the CDR3 is TGTGCCAGCAGCTTACTACCGACACTGAGTGGAAACACCATATATTTT. The encoded protein is CASSLLPTLSGNTIYF.

This clonotype was recorded at least ten times. The chain employs TRBV27 and TRBJ2-1; TRBD1 or TRBD2 may be the D gene (5 bases each). Germline V gene sequence: CDR1 MNHEY, CDR2 SMNVEV (reference sequence). With 4 bases removed from V and 2 bases from J, the gap between germline ends came to 9 bases. CDR3 length equals 14 residues. The CDR3 nucleotides read TGTGCCAGCAGTTATGGGGGAACCTACAATGAGCAGTTCTTC. This codes for CASSYGGTYNEQFF.

The table lists this clonotype with many counts. The V and J genes are TRBV20-1 and TRBJ1-1, with 8 bases lining up with TRBD1. V shed 3 bases, J shed 5 bases, and the junction held 8 bases outside the gene matches. The CDR3 sequence is 14 residues long. The germline CDR1 and CDR2 sequences are DFQATT and SNEGSKA (reference sequence). The CDR3 bases are TGCAGTGCTAGCGGACAGGGACTAAGTACTGAAGCTTTCTTT. As protein: CSASGQGLSTEAFF.

The chain uses TRBV3-1 and TRBJ1-6; D is unresolved. The CDR3 covers 17 residues. V lost 0 bases to trimming and J lost 6 bases, with 15 bases between them. Germline assignment: CDR1 LGHDT and CDR2 YNNKEL (reference sequence). The CDR3 spells CASSQDGRDWGNSPLHF. DNA for the CDR3: TGTGCCAGCAGCCAAGATGGCCGGGATTGGGGTAATTCACCCCTCCACTTT. The whole variable domain, filled in from reference TRBV3-1 and TRBJ1-6, reads DTAVSQTPKYLVTQMGNDKSIKCEQNLGHDTMYWYKQDSKKFLKIMFSYNNKELIINETVPNRFSPKSPDKAHLNLHINSLELGDSAVYFCASSQDGRDWGNSPLHFGNGTRLTVT.

With respect to this clonotype: A much more abundant neighbour one base away suggests this may be a read error. The genes are TRBV11-2 and TRBJ2-7; 9 positions agree with TRBD1. V lost 7 bases, J lost 5 bases, and 12 bases stayed unmatched. CDR3 length: 15 residues. From germline, CDR1 is SGHAT and CDR2 FQNNGV. The CDR3 DNA reads TGTGCCAGCAACCAACCGGACAGGGGATTCCACGAGCAGTACTTC. Protein sequence: CASNQPDRGFHEQYF.

There are many counts of this clonotype. The rearrangement links TRBV3-1 to TRBJ2-3, with 10 bases fitting TRBD2. V trimming: 1 base; J trimming: 1 base; junction bases outside the gene matches: 8. Germline V gives CDR1 LGHDT, CDR2 YNNKEL (reference sequence). There are 18 residues in the CDR3. The CDR3 spells CASSQAPSGTSGTDTQYF. DNA for the CDR3: TGTGCCAGCAGCCAAGCCCCGTCCGGGACTAGCGGCACAGATACGCAGTATTTT.

V is TRBV19 and J is TRBJ2-7; a possible D gene is TRBD2 (5 bases). V shed 3 bases and J shed 2 bases, with 14 bases lying between them. The V gene's germline CDR1 is LNHDA and CDR2 SQIVND (reference sequence). This CDR3 spans 15 amino acids. Written as DNA, the CDR3 is TGTGCCAGTAGTATTTGGCAGGCCGGGGCCTACGAGCAGTACTTC. This gives the protein CASSIWQAGAYEQYF. Full variable domain (remainder filled in from reference TRBV19 and TRBJ2-7): DGGITQSPKYLFRKEGQNVTLSCEQNLNHDAMYWYRQDPGQGLRLIYYSQIVNDFQKGDIAEGYSVSREKKESFPLTVTSAQKNPTAFYLCASSIWQAGAYEQYFGPGTRLTVT.

This chain links TRBV5-1 with TRBJ1-6; D gene unclear. The V gene's germline CDR1 is SGHRS and CDR2 YFSETQ. V was cut by 5 bases and J by 10 bases, with 10 bases left in between. The CDR3 spans 12 residues. Written as DNA, the CDR3 is TGCGCCAGCAGGTATGGGAACTCACCCCTCCACTTT. It specifies CASRYGNSPLHF.

In this sample, this clonotype turned up many times. V usage is TRBV12-3 or TRBV12-4 and J usage is TRBJ2-3, with D possibly matching TRBD2 (6 bases). Trimming took 7 bases from V and 2 from J, leaving 13 bases between them. The CDR3 spans 14 residues. CDR3: CASKRLAHTDTQYF. CDR3 sequence (DNA): TGTGCCAGCAAGCGGCTAGCGCACACAGATACGCAGTATTTT.

This clonotype has a count of ten or more. Written as DNA, the CDR3 is TGTGCCAGCAGTCCACGGGGGATCCGGGGACCCTACGAGCAGTACTTC. It translates to CASSPRGIRGPYEQYF. The rearrangement joins TRBV6-2 or TRBV6-3 to TRBJ2-7; a possible D gene is TRBD2 (6 bases). In germline, CDR1 is MNHEY, CDR2 SVGEGT. This CDR3 has 16 residues. V was clipped by 5 bases and J by 2 bases, with 19 bases between them.

There are many counts of this clonotype. The chain employs TRBV7-7 and TRBJ2-5; the D gene is possibly TRBD2 (7 bases). Trimming took 4 bases from V and 2 from J, leaving 14 bases between them. The germline gives CDR1 SSHAT, CDR2 FNYEAQ (reference sequence). The CDR3 is 15 residues long. The CDR3 is CASSSTGRGQETQYF. The CDR3 nucleotides read TGTGCCAGCAGCTCCACAGGGAGGGGGCAAGAGACCCAGTACTTC.

The rearrangement uses TRBV20-1 and TRBJ2-7; D perhaps matches TRBD1 (6 bases). Germline V gene lookup returns CDR1 DFQATT and CDR2 SNEGSKA (reference sequence). The V end lost 5 bases, the J end lost 3 bases, and 8 bases lay between the germline ends. The CDR3 length is 11 residues. The DNA of the CDR3 is TGCAGTGCTCGGGACAACTACGAGCAGTACTTC. It yields the protein CSARDNYEQYF.

In this sample, this clonotype turned up many times. This chain uses TRBV2 with TRBJ2-1; D is uncertain. Per germline, CDR1 SNHLY and CDR2 FYNNEI. V shed 3 bases and J shed 0 bases, with 9 bases lying between them. This CDR3 is 15 amino acids long. The CDR3 sequence: CASSDLVNSYNEQFF. CDR3 DNA sequence: TGTGCCAGCAGTGACTTGGTTAACTCCTACAATGAGCAGTTCTTC.

This clonotype was counted ten times or more. This sequence joins TRBV2 and TRBJ2-5, with a tentative D call TRBD2 (7 bases). V was pared by 7 bases and J by 1 base, with 13 bases between. The CDR3 is made up of 14 amino acids. Germline values: CDR1 SNHLY, CDR2 FYNNEI. The CDR3 nucleotides are TGTGCCAGCAAAACAGGGAGGGTCCAAGAGACCCAGTACTTC. Amino acids: CASKTGRVQETQYF.